The next 18 T cell receptor beta chains were all read from a single sample in a study of blood T cell repertoires in COVID-19. Libraries were prepared by immunoSEQ multiplex PCR; TCRdb keeps only in-frame clonotypes and omits some of them. The sample lists about 46,000 clones; over 70% were seen once. Sequencing was done on a sample of peripheral blood. The receptors derive from a human donor in a cohort sampled during active COVID-19.

The gene calls are TRBV15 and TRBJ1-1, with TRBD1 matching over 8 bases. There are 15 residues in the CDR3. CDR1 is LNHNV, CDR2 YYDKDF, per germline (reference sequence). With V trimmed by 3 bases and J by 3 bases, 6 bases remained unmatched. This CDR3 reads CATSRGQARDTEAFF. The CDR3 DNA follows: TGTGCCACCAGCAGGGGACAGGCAAGGGACACTGAAGCTTTCTTT.

This clone was found once. The chain combines TRBV3-1 (or the pseudogene TRBV3-2) with TRBJ2-7, with D perhaps TRBD1 (5 bases). Germline CDR1 reads LGHDT; CDR2 reads YNNKEL (reference sequence). With 1 base removed from V and 3 bases from J, the gap between germline ends came to 13 bases. The CDR3 sequence is 15 residues long. Here the CDR3 reads CASSQVWGAGYEQYF. The CDR3 bases are TGTGCCAGCAGCCAAGTCTGGGGCGCAGGCTACGAGCAGTACTTC.

The chain combines TRBV20-1 with TRBJ1-2, with TRBD1 matching over 8 bases. The CDR3 sequence is 11 residues long. J gave up 8 bases and V 1 base, and 0 bases lay outside the gene matches. CDR1 is DFQATT and CDR2 is SNEGSKA in the germline V gene (reference sequence). The CDR3 loop is CSARGTGGYTF. CDR3 sequence (DNA): TGCAGTGCTAGAGGGACAGGGGGCTACACCTTC.

The V and J genes are TRBV5-1 and TRBJ2-7, with 12 bases lining up with TRBD1. CDR3 length: 17 residues. Germline trimming cut 1 base from V and 5 bases from J; bases unmatched to any gene: 10. The germline CDR1 and CDR2 sequences are SGHRS and YFSETQ. The CDR3 nucleotides are TGCGCCAGCAGCTTGAGAAAACCGGGACAGGGGGCTCACGAGCAGTACTTC. This gives the protein CASSLRKPGQGAHEQYF.

The chain carries TRBV5-6 and TRBJ2-1; 9 bases agree with TRBD2. Germline CDR1 is SGHDT and CDR2 is YYEEEE. Unmatched junction bases numbered 12, after V lost 4 bases and J lost 1 base. The length of the CDR3 is 18 residues. This chain's CDR3 is CASSLPWEREVSYNEQFF. In nucleotides, the CDR3 is TGTGCCAGCAGCCTCCCCTGGGAGCGGGAGGTTTCCTACAATGAGCAGTTCTTC.

This clone showed up just once. V and J are TRBV9 and TRBJ1-2, with D possibly matching TRBD1 (6 bases). Deletions cut 3 bases from V and 12 bases from J, with 15 bases between. CDR3 length equals 12 residues. Germline lookup yields CDR1 SGDLS and CDR2 YYNGEE. In nucleotides, the CDR3 is TGTGCCAGCAGCGCCTCCGGGGGGGGCCACACCTTC. It yields the protein CASSASGGGHTF.

The V gene is TRBV10-3, the J gene TRBJ1-5; perhaps TRBD1 as D (5 bases). The CDR3 has 13 amino acids. Germline V lookup: CDR1 ENHRY, CDR2 SYGVKD. Trimming shortened V by 6 bases and J by 5 bases, and 11 bases separated the two germline ends. CDR3 residues: CAIRPEGDQPQHF. The CDR3 DNA sequence: TGTGCCATCAGGCCAGAAGGGGATCAGCCCCAGCATTTT.

The V and J genes are TRBV5-6 and TRBJ1-5; D unclear. This CDR3 region has 13 residues. V was cut by 6 bases and J by 2 bases, with 9 bases left in between. Per the germline V gene, CDR1 is SGHDT and CDR2 is YYEEEE. In DNA, the CDR3 is TGTGCCAGCACCTACGCGGGCAATCAGCCCCAGCATTTT. As protein: CASTYAGNQPQHF. Combining the CDR3 with reference TRBV5-6 and TRBJ1-5 gives the whole variable domain DAGVTQSPTHLIKTRGQQVTLRCSPKSGHDTVSWYQQALGQGPQFIFQYYEEEERQRGNFPDRFSGHQFPNYSSELNVNALLLGDSALYLCASTYAGNQPQHFGDGTRLSIL.

This chain joins TRBV6-6 and TRBJ1-4; the D gene is possibly TRBD1 (6 bases). CDR1 MNHNY and CDR2 SVGAGI come from the germline V gene (reference sequence). This CDR3 comprises 12 residues. The V gene lost 6 bases and the J gene lost 6 bases, with 8 bases spanning the gap. The CDR3 sequence is CASSTGYEKLFF. The CDR3 coding sequence is TGTGCCAGCAGCACAGGGTATGAAAAACTGTTTTTT.

The V call is TRBV6-6, the J call TRBJ1-6, with TRBD1 matching over 8 bases. Looked up from germline, CDR1 is MNHNY and CDR2 is SVGAGI (reference sequence). The CDR3 covers 16 residues. V was clipped by 2 bases and J by 7 bases; unmatched bases: 7. The CDR3 nucleotides read TGTGCCAGCAGTTACCCGGCGCAGGGGGCCAATTCACCCCTCCACTTT. Its protein is CASSYPAQGANSPLHF.

The V and J genes are TRBV11-1 and TRBJ2-5; TRBD2 aligns across 8 bases. Per the germline V gene, CDR1 is SGHAT and CDR2 is FQDESV (reference sequence). The CDR3 consists of 15 residues. Trimming took 2 bases from V and 5 from J; bases not matched to a gene: 7. CDR3 DNA: TGTGCCAGCAGCTTACGGGGGGGCCGGCCCGAGACCCAGTACTTC. Protein: CASSLRGGRPETQYF.

The genes are TRBV7-8 and TRBJ2-7; 7 bases agree with TRBD1. Trimming took 4 bases from V and 5 from J; bases not matched to a gene: 11. Germline V gives CDR1 SGHVS, CDR2 FQNEAQ. The CDR3 is 15 residues long. CDR3 sequence (DNA): TGTGCCAGCAGCTCCTCACAGGGGTCCTTCGACGAGCAGTACTTC. It is translated as CASSSSQGSFDEQYF.

The rearrangement joins TRBV6-5 to TRBJ1-3, with unresolved D. CDR1 and CDR2 from the germline V gene are MNHEY and SVGAGI. Deletions cut 0 bases from V and 0 bases from J, with 9 bases between. The CDR3 totals 16 residues. CDR3 DNA: TGTGCCAGCAGTTACTCGTCGCGGAACTCTGGAAACACCATATATTTT. Translation: CASSYSSRNSGNTIYF.

V usage is TRBV2 and J usage is TRBJ1-5; the D is unclear. Germline V gives CDR1 SNHLY, CDR2 FYNNEI. Trimming left V 4 bases short and J 4 bases short, with 14 bases between. The CDR3 consists of 15 residues. CDR3 residues: CASSGEGERNQPQHF. The CDR3 DNA reads as TGTGCCAGCAGTGGCGAGGGAGAACGGAATCAGCCCCAGCATTTT. The full variable domain, rest sourced from reference TRBV2 and TRBJ1-5, is EPEVTQTPSHQVTQMGQEVILRCVPISNHLYFYWYRQILGQKVEFLVSFYNNEISEKSEIFDDQFSVERPDGSNFTLKIRSTKLEDSAMYFCASSGEGERNQPQHFGDGTRLSIL.

The chain recombines TRBV4-1 with TRBJ1-1; D possibly corresponds to TRBD1 (6 bases). The V gene's germline CDR1 is MGHRA and CDR2 YSYEKL. The V and J ends lost 1 base and 4 bases respectively, with 10 bases between them. This CDR3 is 14 amino acids long. DNA for the CDR3: TGCGCCAGCAGCCAAGGCCAGGGGTTCACTGAAGCTTTCTTT. This sequence encodes CASSQGQGFTEAFF.

The rearrangement joins TRBV18 to TRBJ1-5, with TRBD1 matching 8 bases. The germline CDR1 and CDR2 sequences are KGHSH and LQKENI. Trimming removed 4 bases from V and 13 bases from J; junction bases left unmatched: 6. CDR3 length: 12 amino acids. The chain's CDR3 is CASSRSGGPQHF. DNA for the CDR3: TGTGCCAGCTCACGTTCAGGGGGCCCTCAGCATTTT.

The chain employs TRBV7-8 and TRBJ2-6, with unresolved D. V shed 1 base and J shed 11 bases, with 6 bases lying between them. The V gene's germline CDR1 is SGHVS and CDR2 FQNEAQ. This CDR3 contains 12 residues. CDR3 DNA: TGTGCCAGCAGCTTAGTGTTCGACGTCCTGACTTTC. Encoded protein: CASSLVFDVLTF.

V and J are TRBV27 and TRBJ1-5; possibly TRBD1 for D (5 bases). From germline, CDR1 is MNHEY and CDR2 SMNVEV (reference sequence). Trimming left V 3 bases short and J 5 bases short, with 8 bases between. The CDR3 loop spans 13 amino acids. CDR3 region: CASSFGRDQPQHF. CDR3 nucleotides: TGTGCCAGCAGTTTCGGCAGGGATCAGCCCCAGCATTTT.